The clone carrying this T cell receptor (beta chain) was observed once. Source study methods: Reference gene primer amplification gave nucleated cell count estimates. Produced via immunoSEQ multiplex PCR; TCRdb's table is partial and in-frame only. Clonal size and the V and J genes are those of that table, whereas D and trimming came from the DNA. The table lists about 480,000 clones, 85% to 90% of them singletons. Germline V gene sequence: CDR1 MNHEY, CDR2 SMNVEV (reference sequence). The length of the CDR3 is 14 residues. V lost 3 bases and J lost 5, with 11 bases in between. The sample belongs to a study of blood T cell repertoires in COVID-19. On the study more broadly: The study drew acute and convalescent COVID-19 samples from the United States, Italy and Spain. Sample material is recorded as cDNA or gDNA derived from T cells, B-cell-depleted T cells, or PBMCs.

Sequenced: peripheral blood. V usage is TRBV27 and J usage is TRBJ1-5, with a tentative D call TRBD1 (5 bases). The TCR originated in a woman aged 25 to 39 with acute or convalescent COVID-19. Here the CDR3 DNA reads TGTGCCAGCAGTTTTGGAGACAGTGATCAGCCCCAGCATTTT. This translates into CASSFGDSDQPQHF.